One sample yielded the 18 T cell receptor beta chains listed below, sequenced in a study of PD-1 blockade in classical Hodgkin lymphoma. Assay used: immunoSEQ multiplex PCR; TCRdb lists only in-frame clones, some missing. The sample carries about 27,000 clones, 80% to 90% recorded once. Every patient experienced relapse after autologous stem cell transplantation, and brentuximab vedotin exposure varied. Magnetic depletion of non-target cells from thawed PBMCs yielded purified CD8+ T cells. Specimen: CD8+ T cells from blood, collected at baseline. These receptors were taken from a human donor with classical Hodgkin lymphoma.

J is TRBJ2-7 and V is TRBV27; unclear D gene. This CDR3 spans 14 amino acids. The V and J ends lost 3 bases and 1 base respectively, with 10 bases between them. In germline, CDR1 is MNHEY, CDR2 SMNVEV (reference sequence). The CDR3 DNA reads as TGTGCCAGCAGTTTTTATGGGGTATCCTACGAGCAGTACTTC. It translates to CASSFYGVSYEQYF.

The V and J genes are TRBV27 and TRBJ2-7, with TRBD2 identical over 10 bases. The ends lost 5 bases at V and 4 bases at J; junction bases unmatched: 11. This CDR3 is built from 16 residues. Germline V gene sequence: CDR1 MNHEY, CDR2 SMNVEV (reference sequence). Here the CDR3 DNA reads TGTGCCAGCAGTCTCTCCCGACTAGCGGGCGGATACGAGCAGTACTTC. Its translation: CASSLSRLAGGYEQYF.

The J gene is TRBJ2-3, the V gene TRBV2; D is ambiguous. The CDR3 sequence is 12 residues long. Germline assignment: CDR1 SNHLY and CDR2 FYNNEI. Deletions cut 3 bases from V and 6 bases from J, with 7 bases between. For the CDR3, the DNA is TGTGCCAGCAGTGATGGGGTTGATACGCAGTATTTT. Translating gives CASSDGVDTQYF.

The J gene is TRBJ1-1, the V gene TRBV2; D not resolved. The length of the CDR3 is 14 residues. V was cut by 5 bases and J by 3 bases, with 13 bases left in between. The germline V gene has CDR1 SNHLY and CDR2 FYNNEI. The CDR3 loop is CASSPSRGDTEAFF. The CDR3 DNA sequence: TGTGCCAGCAGTCCTTCCCGCGGGGACACTGAAGCTTTCTTT.

The chain carries TRBV27 and TRBJ2-7, with a weak D call TRBD2 (6 bases). The CDR3 is 17 amino acids. V was pared by 7 bases and J by 2 bases, with 24 bases between. The germline CDR1 and CDR2 sequences are MNHEY and SMNVEV (reference sequence). The CDR3 region has the DNA TGTGCCAGCAATAAAGGCCCCTACGGGGGTCTACCCTACGAGCAGTACTTC. It is translated as CASNKGPYGGLPYEQYF.

This sequence joins TRBV19 and TRBJ2-5; D remains unclear. The last part of the DNA fits TRBJ2-7 better; the J call may be wrong. The V gene's germline CDR1 is LNHDA and CDR2 SQIVND (reference sequence). The CDR3 extends over 14 amino acids. CDR3 sequence reads: CASSIGPISYEQYF. CDR3 DNA: TGTGCCAGTAGTATAGGCCCGATCTCCTACGAGCAGTACTTC.

The chain uses TRBV7-8 and TRBJ2-7; TRBD2 is a possible D gene (6 bases). The germline CDR1 and CDR2 sequences are SGHVS and FQNEAQ. V shed 1 base and J shed 7 bases, with 26 bases lying between them. The CDR3 totals 18 residues. This chain's CDR3 is CASSLEGLGKLAPSEQYF. The DNA of the CDR3 is TGTGCCAGCAGCTTAGAGGGTCTGGGGAAACTAGCCCCTTCAGAGCAGTACTTC.

The chain couples TRBV10-2 to TRBJ1-1, with TRBD1 matching over 8 bases. The CDR3 has 11 residues. Germline-derived CDR1 and CDR2 are WSHSY and SAAADI. Losses at the gene ends were 8 bases for V and 6 bases for J; bases not matched to a gene: 2. In DNA, the CDR3 is TGCGCCAGCGGACAGGGTCCTGAAGCTTTCTTT. As protein: CASGQGPEAFF.

The chain is built from TRBV27 and TRBJ2-7; a possible D gene is TRBD2 (6 bases). CDR1 and CDR2 from the germline V gene are MNHEY and SMNVEV (reference sequence). CDR3 length: 15 residues. Trimming stripped 2 bases from V and 0 bases from J, with 11 bases between. The chain's CDR3 is CASSLGLANSYEQYF. The DNA of the CDR3 is TGTGCCAGCAGTTTAGGGCTAGCGAACTCCTACGAGCAGTACTTC.

This clone was found a few times. The gene calls are TRBV29-1 and TRBJ1-1, with unresolved D. The CDR3 covers 11 residues. Trimming shortened V by 4 bases and J by 3 bases, and 6 bases separated the two germline ends. Germline CDR1 SQVTM, CDR2 ANQGSEA. The CDR3 sequence: CSVGLYTEAFF. The CDR3 DNA reads TGCAGCGTTGGGTTATACACTGAAGCTTTCTTT.

The V call is TRBV29-1, the J call TRBJ2-1; D might be TRBD2 (6 bases). The CDR3 runs 15 residues. Germline assignment: CDR1 SQVTM and CDR2 ANQGSEA. The germline V and J ends were trimmed by 7 bases and 9 bases, with 25 bases remaining between them. The CDR3 loop reads CSAPIAVTTPGEQFF. The CDR3 bases are TGCAGCGCCCCCATAGCGGTAACAACACCGGGTGAGCAGTTCTTC.

The CDR3: CASSFSQGSYNEQFF. CDR3 coding DNA: TGCGCCAGCAGTTTCTCTCAGGGATCCTACAATGAGCAGTTCTTC. This chain joins TRBV4-1 and TRBJ2-1; D is possibly TRBD1 (5 bases). Trimming shortened V by 6 bases and J by 1 base, and 13 bases separated the two germline ends. The CDR3 consists of 15 residues. Germline CDR1 is MGHRA and CDR2 is YSYEKL.

The chain joins TRBV28 to TRBJ2-1, with 13 bases identical to TRBD2. With 8 bases clipped from V and 1 base from J, the junction kept 5 bases outside the gene matches. CDR3 length equals 16 residues. CDR1 and CDR2 from the germline V gene are MDHEN and SYDVKM. The CDR3 sequence is CASETSGRASYNEQFF. The CDR3 DNA reads as TGTGCCAGCGAAACTAGCGGGAGGGCGTCCTACAATGAGCAGTTCTTC. Complete variable domain (other parts from reference TRBV28 and TRBJ2-1): DVKVTQSSRYLVKRTGEKVFLECVQDMDHENMFWYRQDPGLGLRLIYFSYDVKMKEKGDIPEGYSVSREKKERFSLILESASTNQTSMYLCASETSGRASYNEQFFGPGTRLTVL.

This clone occurred once. V is TRBV6-5 and J is TRBJ2-3; 10 nucleotides align to TRBD1. J was trimmed by 6 bases and V by 2 bases; bases with no gene match: 5. Looked up from germline, CDR1 is MNHEY and CDR2 is SVGAGI. This CDR3 is 15 amino acids long. CDR3 DNA: TGTGCCAGCAGTTACCCCGGGACAGGGGCGGATACGCAGTATTTT. It encodes CASSYPGTGADTQYF.

J is TRBJ2-1 and V is TRBV7-9; D unclear. The CDR3 contains 16 residues. CDR1 and CDR2 (germline): SEHNR, FQNEAQ (reference sequence). The V and J ends lost 1 base and 11 bases respectively, with 21 bases between them. CDR3 nucleotides: TGTGCCAGCAGCTTAGGGGTCCGGACCTCCGACCTAAAGCAGTTCTTC. This gives the protein CASSLGVRTSDLKQFF.

This rearrangement joins TRBV28 to TRBJ2-1; 9 bases map to TRBD2. The V gene end was trimmed by 5 bases and the J gene end by 1 base; junction bases not matched to a gene: 6. This CDR3 has 16 residues. Germline-derived CDR1 and CDR2 are MDHEN and SYDVKM. CDR3 coding DNA: TGTGCCAGCAGTCTTATAGCGGGAGTATCCTACAATGAGCAGTTCTTC. Translation: CASSLIAGVSYNEQFF. Full variable domain (remainder filled in from reference TRBV28 and TRBJ2-1): DVKVTQSSRYLVKRTGEKVFLECVQDMDHENMFWYRQDPGLGLRLIYFSYDVKMKEKGDIPEGYSVSREKKERFSLILESASTNQTSMYLCASSLIAGVSYNEQFFGPGTRLTVL.

For the CDR3, the DNA is TGTGCCAGCAGTTACGTGGGGAACTATGGCTACACCTTC. As protein: CASSYVGNYGYTF. The rearrangement uses TRBV6-6 and TRBJ1-2; no reliable D call. The CDR3 totals 13 residues. CDR1 is MNHNY, CDR2 SVGAGI, per germline (reference sequence). V dropped 2 bases and J dropped 2 bases, with 6 bases sitting between them.

The J gene is TRBJ2-1, the V gene TRBV7-8, with D perhaps given as TRBD1 or TRBD2 (5 bases each). CDR1 SGHVS and CDR2 FQNEAQ come from the germline V gene. Trimming removed 5 bases at V and 5 bases at J, with 16 bases between. This CDR3 comprises 15 residues. The CDR3, as DNA: TGTGCCAGCAGCCAAGAGGTGGGACCAAACAATGAGCAGTTCTTC. Translating gives CASSQEVGPNNEQFF.